The present T cell receptor beta chain was sequenced within a study of blood T cells in healthy people across ages. Study-level results: Age brought a roughly linear fall in TCR beta diversity measured per million T cells. Relative to aged donors, long-lived donors carried more naive CD4+ cells and displayed higher diversity.

CDR1 and CDR2 from the germline V gene are SGHDN and FVKESK. The CDR3 covers 13 residues. This clonotype came up a few times. The antigen remains unidentified. Relative to the germline gene, one junction end is altered; a read error may explain this. A sample-barcoded 5' primer and a J-beta primer mix were used in a second PCR of roughly 7 to 11 cycles. Every molecule of cDNA carried a tag from a template-switch adaptor with 12 random nucleotides. TCRdb re-derived calls from the 5' RACE reads in MiXCR, one entry per CDR3 protein. The sample holds fewer than 2,000,000 distinct CDR3 sequences; roughly two fifths are singletons and the top ten take about 21%.

The sample consisted of blood. The origin of this receptor is a human donor in good health. The chain is built from TRBV14 and TRBJ1-2; 7 nucleotides agree with TRBD1. The CDR3 region is CASSKDRAGGYTF. The CDR3 region has the DNA TGTGCCAGCAGCAAAGACAGGGCTGGCGGCTACACCTTC.